This TCR beta chain was sequenced during a study of control samples from healthy donors and cancer patients (TCRdb year 2020). Library preparation was by the immunoSEQ multiplex PCR assay. TCRdb stores this immuneACCESS table with in-frame sequences only. Part of the clones is absent; in the studies checked, under half of the shortfall reflects unresolved V genes, and no reason is known for the rest. The sample yields some 150,000 clones; approximately 91% were counted once. Clones ranked in the top ten supply less than 5.5% of the sample. Regarding this clone: Its target antigen remains unknown. No much larger clonotype is one base removed from it; base qualities were not supplied.

A distance of 6 bases separates the germline ends of V and J, which lose 1 base and 2 bases respectively. Taken from cysteine to phenylalanine, the CDR3 has 14 residues. Only the CDR3 part of the read is kept: 42 bases, read in frame from the first base. From a lookup of the germline V gene, CDR1 and CDR2 are MGHDK and SYGVNS. The rearrangement combines TRBV25-1 with TRBJ1-5; TRBD1 could be the D gene, as 5 bases match. The TCR comes from a man under 40 in good health. The sequencing sample was made of blood. CDR3 protein: CASSELGGNQPQHF. The base sequence is TGTGCCAGCAGTGAATTGGGGGGCAATCAGCCCCAGCATTTT.